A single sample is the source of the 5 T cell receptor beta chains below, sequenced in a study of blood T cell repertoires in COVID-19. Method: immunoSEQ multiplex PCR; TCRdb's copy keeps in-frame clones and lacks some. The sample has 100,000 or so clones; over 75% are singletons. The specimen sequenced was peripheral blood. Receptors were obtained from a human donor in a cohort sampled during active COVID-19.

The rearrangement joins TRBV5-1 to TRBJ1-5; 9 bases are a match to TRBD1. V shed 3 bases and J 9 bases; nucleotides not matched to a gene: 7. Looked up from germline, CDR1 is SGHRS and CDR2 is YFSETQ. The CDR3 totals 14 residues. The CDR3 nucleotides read TGCGCCAGCAGCTCACAGGGGGCGCCTGGGCCCCAGCATTTT. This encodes CASSSQGAPGPQHF.

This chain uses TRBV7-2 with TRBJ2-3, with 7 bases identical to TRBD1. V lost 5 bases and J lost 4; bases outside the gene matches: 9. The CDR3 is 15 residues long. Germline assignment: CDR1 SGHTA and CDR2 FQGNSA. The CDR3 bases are TGTGCCAGCAGCCCCCGACAGGGAGTAGCAGATACGCAGTATTTT. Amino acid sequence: CASSPRQGVADTQYF.

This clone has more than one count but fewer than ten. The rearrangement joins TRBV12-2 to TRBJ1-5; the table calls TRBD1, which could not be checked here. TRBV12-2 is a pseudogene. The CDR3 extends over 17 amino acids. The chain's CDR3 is CASRQQQGFKGNQPQHF. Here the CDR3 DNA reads TGTGCAAGTCGCCAACAACAGGGTTTCAAGGGCAATCAGCCCCAGCATTTT.

CDR3 residues: CASSRGAVTSGGTDTQYF. The CDR3 region has the DNA TGCGCCAGCAGCCGAGGGGCGGTTACTAGCGGGGGAACAGATACGCAGTATTTT. This sequence joins TRBV4-1 and TRBJ2-3; the match to TRBD2 covers 11 bases. The germline gives CDR1 MGHRA, CDR2 YSYEKL. The CDR3 spans 18 residues. The ends lost 4 bases at V and 3 bases at J; junction bases unmatched: 12.

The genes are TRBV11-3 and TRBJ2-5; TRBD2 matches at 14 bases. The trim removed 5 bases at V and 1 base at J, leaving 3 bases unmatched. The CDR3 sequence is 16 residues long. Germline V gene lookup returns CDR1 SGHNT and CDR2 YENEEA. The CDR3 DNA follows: TGTGCCAGCAGCCTCGGGACTAGCGGGGGCCAAGAGACCCAGTACTTC. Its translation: CASSLGTSGGQETQYF.